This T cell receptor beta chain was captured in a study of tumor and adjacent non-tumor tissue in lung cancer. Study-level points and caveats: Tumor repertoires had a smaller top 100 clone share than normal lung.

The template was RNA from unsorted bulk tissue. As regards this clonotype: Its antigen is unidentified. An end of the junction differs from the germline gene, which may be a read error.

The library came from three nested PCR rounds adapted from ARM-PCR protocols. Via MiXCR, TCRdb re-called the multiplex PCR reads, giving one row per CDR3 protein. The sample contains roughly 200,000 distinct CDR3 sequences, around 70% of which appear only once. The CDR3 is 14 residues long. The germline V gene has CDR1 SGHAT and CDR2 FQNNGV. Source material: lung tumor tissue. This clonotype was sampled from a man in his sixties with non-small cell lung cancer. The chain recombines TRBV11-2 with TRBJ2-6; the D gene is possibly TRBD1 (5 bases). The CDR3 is CISSSISGANVPTF. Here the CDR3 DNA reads TGTATCAGCAGTTCTATCTCTGGGGCCAACGTCCCGACTTTC.